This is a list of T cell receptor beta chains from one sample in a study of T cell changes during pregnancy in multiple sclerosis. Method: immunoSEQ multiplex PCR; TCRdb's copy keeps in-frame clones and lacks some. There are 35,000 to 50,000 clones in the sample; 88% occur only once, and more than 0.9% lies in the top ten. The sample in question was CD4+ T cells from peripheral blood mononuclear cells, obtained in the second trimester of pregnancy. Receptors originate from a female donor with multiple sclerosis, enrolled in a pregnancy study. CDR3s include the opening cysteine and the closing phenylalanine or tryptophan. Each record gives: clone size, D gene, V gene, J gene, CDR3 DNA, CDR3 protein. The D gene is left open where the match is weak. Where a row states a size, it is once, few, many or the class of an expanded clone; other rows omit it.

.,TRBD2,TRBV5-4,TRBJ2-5,TGTGCCAGCAGCTTGTCCCGTTGGACTAGCGGGGAAGAGACCCAGTACTTC,CASSLSRWTSGEETQYF
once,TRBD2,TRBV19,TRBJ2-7,TGTGCCAGCGATCCTTTAGGGACTAGCGGTACCTACGAGCAGTACTTC,CASDPLGTSGTYEQYF
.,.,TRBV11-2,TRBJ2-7,TGTGCCAGCAGCTCAACCAGGGTACTGGCCGGGAGTAGGCCCTACGAGCAGTACTTC,CASSSTRVLAGSRPYEQYF
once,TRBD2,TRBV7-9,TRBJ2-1,TGTGCCAGCAGCAACCTCCGACTAGCGGGAGGGCTAAAGGAGGAGCAGTTCTTC,CASSNLRLAGGLKEEQFF
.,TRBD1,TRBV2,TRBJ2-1,TGTGCCAGCAGCGGGACAGGCGTCCATGAGCAGTTCTTC,CASSGTGVHEQFF
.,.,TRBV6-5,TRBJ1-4,TGTGCCAGCAGCTCCGCAGGGTCAACTAATGAAAAACTGTTTTTT,CASSSAGSTNEKLFF
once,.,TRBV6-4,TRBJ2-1,TGTGCCAGCAGTGCGTCTGTCGCGAAAGACAATGAGCAGTTCTTC,CASSASVAKDNEQFF
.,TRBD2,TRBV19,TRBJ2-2,TGTGCCAGTAGTTTAGGGACTAGTATCGGCACCGGGGAGCTGTTTTTT,CASSLGTSIGTGELFF
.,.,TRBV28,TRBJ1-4,TGTGCCAGCAGTTTAGCACCCTCTAGGGGCGGTAATGAAAAACTGTTTTTT,CASSLAPSRGGNEKLFF
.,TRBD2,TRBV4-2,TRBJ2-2,TGTGCCAGCAGCCAAGAAAGCGGTAGACTAGCGGGCCGAACCGGGGAGCTGTTTTTT,CASSQESGRLAGRTGELFF
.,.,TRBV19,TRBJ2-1,TGTGCCAGTAGTATAGATCGGCAGAGCAGGGCGGCCGTCGATGAGCAGTTCTTC,CASSIDRQSRAAVDEQFF
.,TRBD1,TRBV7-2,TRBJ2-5,TGTGCCAGCAGCCAGGGACAGGGGGCGCCGGGAGAGCAGTACTTC,CASSQGQGAPGEQYF
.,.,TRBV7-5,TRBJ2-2,TGTGCCAGAAGCTTAGAACCTAGCGGACATAATAACACCGGGGAGCTGTTTTTT,CARSLEPSGHNNTGELFF
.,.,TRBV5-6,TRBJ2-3,TGTGCCAGCAGCTTTGGGCAGGAAACGCAGTATTTT,CASSFGQETQYF
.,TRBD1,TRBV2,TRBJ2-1,TGTGCCAGCAGTCCCAGGACAGGGCTTGATGAGCAGTTCTTC,CASSPRTGLDEQFF
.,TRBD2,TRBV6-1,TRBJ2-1,TGTGCCAGCAGTGAAGTATTGGGACTAGCGGGAGCAAATGAGCAGTTCTTC,CASSEVLGLAGANEQFF
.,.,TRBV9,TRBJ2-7,TGTGCCAGCAGCGTAGGGAGCTTCCCCTACGAGCAGTACTTC,CASSVGSFPYEQYF
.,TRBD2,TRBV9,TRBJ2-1,TGTGCCAGCAGCGCCGGGACTAGCGGCTCCGAGCAGTTCTTC,CASSAGTSGSEQFF
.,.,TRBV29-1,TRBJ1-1,TGCAGCGTCGCGGCTCATGGGGGGAGGACTGAAGCTTTCTTT,CSVAAHGGRTEAFF
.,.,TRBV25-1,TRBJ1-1,TGTGCCAGCAGCCTTATAGCAGGGGCCGACACTGAAGCTTTCTTT,CASSLIAGADTEAFF
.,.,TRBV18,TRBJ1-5,TGTGCCAGCTCACCACTAAGGCGGCAGGGAAGGGGGTATAGCAATCAGCCCCAGCATTTT,CASSPLRRQGRGYSNQPQHF
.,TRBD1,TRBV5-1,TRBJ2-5,TGCGCCAGCAGCTATTACAGGGGCTGGGAGACCCAGTACTTC,CASSYYRGWETQYF
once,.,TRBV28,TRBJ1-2,TGTGCCAGCACCATCGGCGGGGGCACGGGTGGCTACACCTTC,CASTIGGGTGGYTF
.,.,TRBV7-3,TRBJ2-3,TGTGCCAGCAGCTTAAGGGGGGAGCGCGTCTCAAGCACAGATACGCAGTATTTT,CASSLRGERVSSTDTQYF
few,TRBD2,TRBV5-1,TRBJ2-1,TGCGCCAGCAGCTTTACTAGCGATGAGCAGTTCTTC,CASSFTSDEQFF
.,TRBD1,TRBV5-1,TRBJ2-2,TGCGCCAGCAGCCCACTACCAGGGGGCTTGGGCACCGGGGAGCTGTTTTTT,CASSPLPGGLGTGELFF
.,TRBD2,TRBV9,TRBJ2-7,TGTGCCAGCAGCGCGACTAGCGGGGGTTACTACGAGCAGTACTTC,CASSATSGGYYEQYF
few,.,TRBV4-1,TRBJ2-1,TGCGCCAGCAGCCAGTTGGATTTGTTACCAGGGAACAATGAGCAGTTCTTC,CASSQLDLLPGNNEQFF
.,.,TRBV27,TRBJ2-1,TGTGCCAGCAGTTTGAAGGCGGGGCCGGTAGAGCAGTTCTTC,CASSLKAGPVEQFF
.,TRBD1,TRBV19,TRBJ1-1,TGTGCCAGTAGTACTACAGGGGGCGCGTTGAGAACTGAAGCTTTCTTT,CASSTTGGALRTEAFF
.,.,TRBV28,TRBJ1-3,TGTGCCAGCAGGCGACTCAGTCCACTAGGAAACACCATATATTTT,CASRRLSPLGNTIYF
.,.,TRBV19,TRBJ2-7,TGTGCCACGAGCCGGACAGTTACCTACGAGCAGTACTTC,CATSRTVTYEQYF
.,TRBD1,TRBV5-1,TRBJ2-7,TGCGCCAGCAGCACCGGGACAGGGACCTACGAGCAGTACTTC,CASSTGTGTYEQYF
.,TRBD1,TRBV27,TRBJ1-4,TGTGCCAGCAGTATAGGACAGGGGGGAAAACTGTTTTTT,CASSIGQGGKLFF
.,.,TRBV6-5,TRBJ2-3,TGTGCCAGCAGGAGGGTGGCTGACGCAGATACGCAGTATTTT,CASRRVADADTQYF
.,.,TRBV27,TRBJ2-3,TGTGCCAGCAGTTCCAGGGGGAGGCCAGATACGCAGTATTTT,CASSSRGRPDTQYF
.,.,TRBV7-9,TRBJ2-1,TGTGCCAGCAGCAACCACGGGGGGCGGAATGAGCAGTTCTTC,CASSNHGGRNEQFF
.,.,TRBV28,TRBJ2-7,TGTGCCAGCAGTCACCGGGGAAGGGGGAGATCCTACGAGCAGTACTTC,CASSHRGRGRSYEQYF
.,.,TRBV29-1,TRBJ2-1,TGCAGCGGATCTAGCGCACAGGGGTATGAGCAGTTCTTC,CSGSSAQGYEQFF
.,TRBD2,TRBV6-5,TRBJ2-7,TGTGCCAGCAATGCGCTCCGGGACTACCCCTACGAGCAGTACTTC,CASNALRDYPYEQYF
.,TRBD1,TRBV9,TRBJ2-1,TGTGCCAGCAGCGTAGTTCAGGGGGCGATCGGTGAGCAGTTCTTC,CASSVVQGAIGEQFF
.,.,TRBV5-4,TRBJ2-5,TGTGCCAGCAGCTTGATTACTCGGGAGACCCAGTACTTC,CASSLITRETQYF
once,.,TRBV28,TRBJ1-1,TGTGCCAGCAGTTTCCGTGATTGGGCAGAAGCTTTCTTT,CASSFRDWAEAFF
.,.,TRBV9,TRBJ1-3,TGTGCCAGCAGCGTAGATCGGGTAAACACCATATATTTT,CASSVDRVNTIYF
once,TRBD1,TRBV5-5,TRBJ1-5,TGTGCCAGCAGCTCGACAGGGGGCAATCAGCCCCAGCATTTT,CASSSTGGNQPQHF
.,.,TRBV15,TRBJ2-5,TGTGCCACCAGCCCTAGCTTGGAGACCCAGTACTTC,CATSPSLETQYF
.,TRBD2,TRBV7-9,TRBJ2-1,TGTGCCAGCAGCCTCGGGACAGCTAGCGGGAGGGCCGAGAATGAGCAGTTCTTC,CASSLGTASGRAENEQFF
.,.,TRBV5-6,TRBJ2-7,TGTGCCAGCACCCTTGGGCAGGTTTTCTCCTACGAGCAGTACTTC,CASTLGQVFSYEQYF
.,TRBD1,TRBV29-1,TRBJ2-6,TGCAGCGTTCCCCGGGACAGGGGCTCTGGGGCCAACGTCCTGACTTTC,CSVPRDRGSGANVLTF
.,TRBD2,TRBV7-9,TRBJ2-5,TGTGCCAGCAGCCCAAGTAGGAGGGATCTGGGACTAACCATTGGGACCCAGTACTTC,CASSPSRRDLGLTIGTQYF
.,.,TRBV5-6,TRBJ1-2,TGTGCCAGCAGCTTGGGTCCGACATTTAACTATGGCTACACCTTC,CASSLGPTFNYGYTF
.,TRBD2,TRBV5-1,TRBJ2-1,TGCGCCAGCAGCTTGGTGGGGACTAGCGGGAAGGAGCAGTTCTTC,CASSLVGTSGKEQFF
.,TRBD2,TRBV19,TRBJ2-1,TGTGCCAGTAGCCGTTCCACCTTAGCGGGAGTATTCTACAATGAGCAGTTCTTC,CASSRSTLAGVFYNEQFF
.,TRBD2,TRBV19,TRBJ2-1,TGTGCCAGTAGTATGTTCCGACTAGCGGGAGACTCCTACAATGAGCAGTTCTTC,CASSMFRLAGDSYNEQFF
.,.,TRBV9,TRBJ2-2,TGTGCCAGCAGCGTAGCGCAGACCGGGGAGCTGTTTTTT,CASSVAQTGELFF